This TCR beta chain was recorded in a study of blood T cell repertoires in COVID-19. On the study more broadly: Acute-phase and convalescent COVID-19 samples originated in the United States, Italy and Spain. Sources were T cells, B-cell-depleted T cells, or PBMCs; the material itself was cDNA or gDNA.

Clinical histories supplied by participants themselves formed the basis of cohort assignment. The CDR3 consists of 15 residues. CDR1 and CDR2 from the germline V gene are SGHTA and FQGTGA. The V and J ends lost 5 bases and 3 bases respectively, with 14 bases between them. Study processing details: For nucleated cells, counts were estimated from reference gene primer amplification. Method: immunoSEQ multiplex PCR; TCRdb's copy keeps in-frame clones and lacks some. V, J and clone size reflect that table, while D and trimming were determined from the DNA. The data show 110,000 to 150,000 clones, about 85% seen once. This clone came up a few times.

The receptor's source is a woman in her thirties or forties who had recovered from COVID-19. The genes are TRBV7-3 and TRBJ2-1; D perhaps matches TRBD2 (6 bases). Input material: PBMCs or T cells enriched from blood (not recorded which). The CDR3, as DNA: TGTGCCAGCAGCCCTTCGGAGGGAGTCTACAATGAGCAGTTCTTC. It yields the protein CASSPSEGVYNEQFF.